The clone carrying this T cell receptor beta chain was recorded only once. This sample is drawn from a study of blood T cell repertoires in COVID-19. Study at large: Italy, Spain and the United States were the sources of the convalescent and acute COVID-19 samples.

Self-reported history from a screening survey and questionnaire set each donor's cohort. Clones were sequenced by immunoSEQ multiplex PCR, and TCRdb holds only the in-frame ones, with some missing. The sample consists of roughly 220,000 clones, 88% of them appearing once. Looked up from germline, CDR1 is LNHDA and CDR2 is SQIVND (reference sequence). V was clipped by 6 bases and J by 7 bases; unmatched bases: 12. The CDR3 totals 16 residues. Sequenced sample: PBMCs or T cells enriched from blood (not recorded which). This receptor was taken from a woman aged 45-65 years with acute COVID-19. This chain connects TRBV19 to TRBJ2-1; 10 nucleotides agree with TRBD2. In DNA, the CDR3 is TGTGCCAGTAGCACCACCGGGACTAGCGCGGAGAATGAGCAGTTCTTC. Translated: CASSTTGTSAENEQFF. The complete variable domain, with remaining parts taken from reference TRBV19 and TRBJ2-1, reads DGGITQSPKYLFRKEGQNVTLSCEQNLNHDAMYWYRQDPGQGLRLIYYSQIVNDFQKGDIAEGYSVSREKKESFPLTVTSAQKNPTAFYLCASSTTGTSAENEQFFGPGTRLTVL.